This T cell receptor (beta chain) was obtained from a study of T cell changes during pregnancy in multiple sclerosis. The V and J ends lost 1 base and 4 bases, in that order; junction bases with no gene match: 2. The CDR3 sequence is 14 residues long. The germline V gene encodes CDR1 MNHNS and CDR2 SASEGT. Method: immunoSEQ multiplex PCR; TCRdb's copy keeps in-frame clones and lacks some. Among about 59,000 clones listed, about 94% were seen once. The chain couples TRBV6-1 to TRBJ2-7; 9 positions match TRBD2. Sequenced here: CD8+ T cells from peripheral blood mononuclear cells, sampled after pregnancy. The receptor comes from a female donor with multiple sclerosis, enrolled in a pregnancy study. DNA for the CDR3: TGTGCCAGCAGTGAAGTAGCGGGGGTTTACGAGCAGTACTTC. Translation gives CASSEVAGVYEQYF.